This record looks at one T cell receptor (beta chain) sequence and its context. Its antigen is not known. The ends were cut back, 0 bases at V and 6 bases at J, with 21 bases in the middle. The germline CDR1 and CDR2 sequences are LGHNT and FRNRAP. This CDR3 has 17 amino acids. The replicate PCRs on unsorted PBMC were given approximately 300 ng DNA, which is some 28,000 T cell genomes. Using immunoSEQ multiplex PCR, the repertoire was profiled, and TCRdb retains in-frame clones only, with some absent. The repertoire holds more than 450,000 clones, with less than 85% as singletons. The data originate from a study of shared clonotypes between healthy human individuals. Study-level results: Sampling covered blood only; tissue repertoires likely differ.

Donation came from healthy HIV-negative adults that had no recent acute infections or vaccinations. The V and J genes are TRBV12-5 and TRBJ2-7; D is perhaps TRBD2 (5 bases). The source of this sequence is a woman between 40 and 50 years old in good health. Some clones in this sample may be carry-over from other donors' samples. Material for sequencing was PBMCs. The CDR3 DNA reads as TGTGCTAGTGGTTTGGTACTGGTAGGAGGATCCAATGGCGAGCAGTACTTC. Protein product: CASGLVLVGGSNGEQYF.